This TCR beta chain was recorded in a study of radiotherapy plus CTLA-4 blockade in lung cancer (dated by TCRdb to the late 2010s). With respect to the entire study: Among the enrolled patients, about 19% had an objective response, and roughly 30% reached disease control.

Concerning this clone: Its specific antigen is unknown. No base quality information exists; no much larger clone differs at one position.

The study evaluated CTLA-4 blockade (ipilimumab) given together with focal radiation therapy in patients who had chemo-refractory metastatic non-small-cell lung cancer. The method was the immunoSEQ multiplex PCR assay. Imported from immuneACCESS, the table was reduced by TCRdb to in-frame sequences with V and J called. These copies leave out some clones; in studies compared against another copy, an unresolved V gene accounts for under half, and the cause of the remainder is not known. The sample table shows 85,000 to 120,000 clones, and more than 75% are seen once. Together, the top ten hold 2% to 3% of the sample. Inclusive of the bounding cysteine and phenylalanine, the CDR3 is 12 residues long. Just CDR3 DNA is preserved here, 36 bases in frame from base 1. V lost 4 bases and J lost 2 bases; the stretch between them is 0 bases long. CDR1 and CDR2 (LNHNV, YYDKDF) derive from the germline V gene (reference sequence).

Study-level results and caveats: The strongest predictors of response were reported to be early dynamic shifts in blood T cell clones along with a rise in serum interferon-beta following radiation. After treatment with radiotherapy and ipilimumab, TCR clones that originated in tumors expanded in peripheral blood.

The chain is encoded by TRBV15 joined to TRBJ2-6, with the D gene not confidently named. Source: peripheral blood, taken from a patient treated with radiotherapy plus ipilimumab. The receptor was isolated from a human donor with non-small cell lung cancer that progressed on radiotherapy plus ipilimumab. Some clones in this sample may be carry-over from other donors' samples. The CDR3 is CATSTGANVLTF. The bases are TGTGCCACCAGCACTGGGGCCAACGTCCTGACTTTC.